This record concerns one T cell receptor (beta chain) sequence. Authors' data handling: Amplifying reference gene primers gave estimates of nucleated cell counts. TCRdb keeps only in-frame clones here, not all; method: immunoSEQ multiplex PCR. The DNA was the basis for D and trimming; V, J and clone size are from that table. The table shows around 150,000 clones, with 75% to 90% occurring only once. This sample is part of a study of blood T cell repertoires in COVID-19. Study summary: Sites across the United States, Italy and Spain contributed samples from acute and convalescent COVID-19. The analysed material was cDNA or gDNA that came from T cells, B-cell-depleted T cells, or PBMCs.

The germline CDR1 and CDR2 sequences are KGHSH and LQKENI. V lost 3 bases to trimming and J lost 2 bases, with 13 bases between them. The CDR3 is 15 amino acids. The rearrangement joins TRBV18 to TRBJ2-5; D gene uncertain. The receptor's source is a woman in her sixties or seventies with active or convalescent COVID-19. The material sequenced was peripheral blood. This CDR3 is CASSPPSRGQETQYF. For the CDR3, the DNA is TGTGCCAGCTCACCTCCATCGCGCGGACAAGAGACCCAGTACTTC.